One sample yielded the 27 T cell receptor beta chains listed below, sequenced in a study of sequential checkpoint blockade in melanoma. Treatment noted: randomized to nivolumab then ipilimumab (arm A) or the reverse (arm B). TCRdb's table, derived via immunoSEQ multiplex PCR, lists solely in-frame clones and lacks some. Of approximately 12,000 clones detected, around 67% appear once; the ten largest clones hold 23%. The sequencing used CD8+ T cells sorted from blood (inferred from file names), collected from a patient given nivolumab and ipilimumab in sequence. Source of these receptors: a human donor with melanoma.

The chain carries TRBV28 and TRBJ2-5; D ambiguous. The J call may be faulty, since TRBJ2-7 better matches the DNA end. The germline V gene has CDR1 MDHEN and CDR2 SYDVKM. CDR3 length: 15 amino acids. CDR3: CASSALGWGSYEQYF. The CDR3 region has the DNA TGTGCCAGCAGTGCCTTGGGGTGGGGCTCCTACGAGCAGTACTTC.

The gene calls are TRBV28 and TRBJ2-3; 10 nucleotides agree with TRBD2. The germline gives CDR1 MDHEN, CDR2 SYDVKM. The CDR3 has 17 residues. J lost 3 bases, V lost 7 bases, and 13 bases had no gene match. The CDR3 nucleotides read TGTGCCAGCACTGGGGTAGCGGGAGGTTGGTCGACAGATACGCAGTATTTT. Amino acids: CASTGVAGGWSTDTQYF.

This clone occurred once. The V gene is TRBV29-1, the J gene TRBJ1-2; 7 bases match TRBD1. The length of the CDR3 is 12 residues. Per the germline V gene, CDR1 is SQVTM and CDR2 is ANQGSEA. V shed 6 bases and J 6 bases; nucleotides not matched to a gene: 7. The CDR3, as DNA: TGCAGCGTGCGAACAGGGGCGGATGGCTACACCTTC. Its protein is CSVRTGADGYTF.

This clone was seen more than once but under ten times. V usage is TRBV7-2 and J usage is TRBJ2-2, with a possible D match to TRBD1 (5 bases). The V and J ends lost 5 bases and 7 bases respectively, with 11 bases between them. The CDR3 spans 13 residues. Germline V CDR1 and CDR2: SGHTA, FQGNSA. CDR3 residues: CASSHQGSGELFF. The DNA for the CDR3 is TGTGCCAGCAGCCACCAGGGTAGCGGGGAGCTGTTTTTT.

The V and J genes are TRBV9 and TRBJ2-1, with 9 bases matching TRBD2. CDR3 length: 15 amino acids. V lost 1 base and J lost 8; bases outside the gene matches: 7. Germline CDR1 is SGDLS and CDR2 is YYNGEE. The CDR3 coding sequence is TGTGCCAGCAGCGTACTAACTAGCGGGTTCGATGAGCAGTTCTTC. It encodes CASSVLTSGFDEQFF.

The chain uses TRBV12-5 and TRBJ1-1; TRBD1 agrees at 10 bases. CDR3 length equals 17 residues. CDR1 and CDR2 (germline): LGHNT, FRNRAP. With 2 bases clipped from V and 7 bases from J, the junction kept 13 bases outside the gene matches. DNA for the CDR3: TGTGCTAGTGGTTTGACGTTGGACAGGGGGGACCACTATGAAGCTTTCTTT. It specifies CASGLTLDRGDHYEAFF.

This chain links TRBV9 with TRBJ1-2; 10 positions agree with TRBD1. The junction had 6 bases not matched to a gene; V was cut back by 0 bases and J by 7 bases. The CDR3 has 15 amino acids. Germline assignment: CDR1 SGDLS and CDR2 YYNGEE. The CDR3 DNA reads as TGTGCCAGCAGCGTAGGGATGACAGGGGGCCGTGGCTACACCTTC. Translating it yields CASSVGMTGGRGYTF.

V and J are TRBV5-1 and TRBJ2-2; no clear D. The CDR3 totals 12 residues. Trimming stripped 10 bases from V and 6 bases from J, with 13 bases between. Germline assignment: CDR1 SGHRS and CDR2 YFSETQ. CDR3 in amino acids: CASSRRPGELFF. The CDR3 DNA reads TGCGCCTCCAGTCGGCGGCCCGGGGAGCTGTTTTTT. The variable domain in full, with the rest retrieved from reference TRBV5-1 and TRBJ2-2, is KAGVTQTPRYLIKTRGQQVTLSCSPISGHRSVSWYQQTPGQGLQFLFEYFSETQRNKGNFPGRFSGRQFSNSRSEMNVSTLELGDSALYLCASSRRPGELFFGEGSRLTVL.

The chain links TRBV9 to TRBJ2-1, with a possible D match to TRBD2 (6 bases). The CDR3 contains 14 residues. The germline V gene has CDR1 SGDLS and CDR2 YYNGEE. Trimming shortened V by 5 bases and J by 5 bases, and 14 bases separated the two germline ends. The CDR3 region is CASSGGGGNNEQFF. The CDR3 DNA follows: TGTGCCAGCAGTGGAGGAGGAGGGAACAATGAGCAGTTCTTC.

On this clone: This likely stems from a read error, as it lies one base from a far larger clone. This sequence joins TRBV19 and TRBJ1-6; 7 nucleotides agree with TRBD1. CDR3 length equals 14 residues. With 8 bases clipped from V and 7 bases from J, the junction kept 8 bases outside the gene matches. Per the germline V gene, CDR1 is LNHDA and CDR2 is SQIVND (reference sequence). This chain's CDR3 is CASGRGLGNSPLHF. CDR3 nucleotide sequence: TGTGCCAGTGGTAGGGGGCTCGGGAATTCACCCCTCCACTTT.

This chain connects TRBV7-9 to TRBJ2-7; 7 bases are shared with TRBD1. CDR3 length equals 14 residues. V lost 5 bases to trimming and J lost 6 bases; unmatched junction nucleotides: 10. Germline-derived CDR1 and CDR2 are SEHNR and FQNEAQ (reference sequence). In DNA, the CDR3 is TGTGCCAGCAGCACCGGGACAGCCCTTGGCGAGCAGTACTTC. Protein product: CASSTGTALGEQYF.

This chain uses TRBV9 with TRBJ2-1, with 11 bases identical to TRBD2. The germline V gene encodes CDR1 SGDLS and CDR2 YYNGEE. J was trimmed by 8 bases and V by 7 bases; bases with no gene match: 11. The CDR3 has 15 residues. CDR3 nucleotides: TGTGCCAGCTCCGAAGCTGGACTAGCGGGTGATGAGCAGTTCTTC. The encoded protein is CASSEAGLAGDEQFF.

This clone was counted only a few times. CDR3 coding DNA: TGTGCCAGCCGGGGGGCTACCTCCCACTATGAGCAGTTCTTC. Protein: CASRGATSHYEQFF. The chain joins TRBV6-1 to TRBJ2-1; a weak D match, TRBD2 (7 bases). The V end was cut by 8 bases, the J end by 8 bases, with 19 bases between. This CDR3 has 14 amino acids. CDR1 is MNHNS and CDR2 is SASEGT in the germline V gene.

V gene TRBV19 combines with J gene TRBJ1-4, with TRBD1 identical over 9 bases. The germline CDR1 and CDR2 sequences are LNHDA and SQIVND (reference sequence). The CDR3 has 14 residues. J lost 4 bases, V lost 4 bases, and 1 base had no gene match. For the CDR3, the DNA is TGTGCCAGTAGTACGGGACAGGGTAATGAAAAACTGTTTTTT. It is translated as CASSTGQGNEKLFF.

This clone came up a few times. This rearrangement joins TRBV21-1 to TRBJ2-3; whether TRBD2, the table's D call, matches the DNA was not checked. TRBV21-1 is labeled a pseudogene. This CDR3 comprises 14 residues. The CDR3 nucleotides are TGTGCCAGCAGTAAGGGGGGGGCAAGGGATACGCAGTATTTT. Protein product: CASSKGGARDTQYF.

The CDR3 DNA is TGTGCCTGGGGGGGCTCCGGGTCCCTCCACTTT. Translating gives CAWGGSGSLHF. The rearrangement links TRBV30 to TRBJ1-6, with D possibly being TRBD1 (6 bases). The germline V gene has CDR1 GTSNPN and CDR2 SVGIG (reference sequence). The CDR3 runs to 11 residues. Trimming shortened V by 5 bases and J by 14 bases, and 13 bases separated the two germline ends.

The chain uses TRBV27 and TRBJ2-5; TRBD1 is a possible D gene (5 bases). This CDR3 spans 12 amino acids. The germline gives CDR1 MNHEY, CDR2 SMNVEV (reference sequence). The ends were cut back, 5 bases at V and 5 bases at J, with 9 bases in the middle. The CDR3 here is CASSGAWETQYF. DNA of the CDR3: TGTGCCAGCAGTGGGGCCTGGGAGACCCAGTACTTC.

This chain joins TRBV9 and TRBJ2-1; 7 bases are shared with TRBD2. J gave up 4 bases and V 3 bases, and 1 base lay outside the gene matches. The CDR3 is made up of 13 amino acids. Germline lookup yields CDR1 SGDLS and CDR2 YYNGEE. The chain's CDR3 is CASSAGGYNEQFF. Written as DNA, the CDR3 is TGTGCCAGCAGCGCCGGGGGGTACAATGAGCAGTTCTTC.

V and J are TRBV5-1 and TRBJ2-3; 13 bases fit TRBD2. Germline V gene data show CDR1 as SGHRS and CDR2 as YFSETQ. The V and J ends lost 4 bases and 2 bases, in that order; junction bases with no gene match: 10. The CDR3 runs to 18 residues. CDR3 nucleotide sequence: TGCGCCAGCAGCCTGGATACCGGGACTAGCGGGGCCACAGATACGCAGTATTTT. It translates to CASSLDTGTSGATDTQYF.

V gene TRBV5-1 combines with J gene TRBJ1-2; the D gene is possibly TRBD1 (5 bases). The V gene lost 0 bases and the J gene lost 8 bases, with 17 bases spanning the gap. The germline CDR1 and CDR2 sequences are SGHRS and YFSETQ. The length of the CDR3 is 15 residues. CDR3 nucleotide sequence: TGCGCCAGCAGCTTGGCCCCAGGGAACCTATTGGGCTACACCTTC. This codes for CASSLAPGNLLGYTF.

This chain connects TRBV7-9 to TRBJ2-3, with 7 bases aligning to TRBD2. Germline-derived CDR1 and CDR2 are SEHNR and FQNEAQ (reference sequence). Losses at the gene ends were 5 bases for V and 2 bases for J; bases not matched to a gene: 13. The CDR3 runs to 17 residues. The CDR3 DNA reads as TGTGCCAGCAGCCCTCAGACTAGCCTCGGCCACACAGATACGCAGTATTTT. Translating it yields CASSPQTSLGHTDTQYF. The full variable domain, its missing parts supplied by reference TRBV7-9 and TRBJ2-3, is DTGVSQNPRHKITKRGQNVTFRCDPISEHNRLYWYRQTLGQGPEFLTYFQNEAQLEKSRLLSDRFSAERPKGSFSTLEIQRTEQGDSAMYLCASSPQTSLGHTDTQYFGPGTRLTVL.

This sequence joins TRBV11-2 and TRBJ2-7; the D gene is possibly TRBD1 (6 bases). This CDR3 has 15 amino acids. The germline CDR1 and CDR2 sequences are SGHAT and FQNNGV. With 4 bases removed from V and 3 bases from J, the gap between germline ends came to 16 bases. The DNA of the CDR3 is TGTGCCAGCAGCTCGACCGGGACATTCTACTACGAGCAGTACTTC. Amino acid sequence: CASSSTGTFYYEQYF.

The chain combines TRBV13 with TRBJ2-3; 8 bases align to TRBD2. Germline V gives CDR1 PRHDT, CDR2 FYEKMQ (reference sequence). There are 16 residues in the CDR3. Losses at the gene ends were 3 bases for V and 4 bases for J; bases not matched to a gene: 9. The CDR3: CASSFPEREGADTQYF. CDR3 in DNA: TGTGCCAGCAGCTTCCCGGAACGGGAGGGGGCAGATACGCAGTATTTT.

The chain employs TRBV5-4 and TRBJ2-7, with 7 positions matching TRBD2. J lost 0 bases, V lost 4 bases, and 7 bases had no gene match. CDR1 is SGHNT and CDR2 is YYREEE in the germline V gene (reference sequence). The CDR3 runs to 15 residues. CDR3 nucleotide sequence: TGTGCCAGCAGCACCAGCGGGGAGGGCTCCTACGAGCAGTACTTC. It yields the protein CASSTSGEGSYEQYF.

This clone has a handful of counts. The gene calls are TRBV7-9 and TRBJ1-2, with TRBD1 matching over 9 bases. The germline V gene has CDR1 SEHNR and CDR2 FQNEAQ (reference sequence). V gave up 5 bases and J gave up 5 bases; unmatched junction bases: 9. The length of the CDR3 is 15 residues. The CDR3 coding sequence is TGTGCCAGCAGCGACCCGGACAGGGGACGATATGGCTACACCTTC. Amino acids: CASSDPDRGRYGYTF. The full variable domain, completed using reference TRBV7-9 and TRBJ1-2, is DTGVSQNPRHKITKRGQNVTFRCDPISEHNRLYWYRQTLGQGPEFLTYFQNEAQLEKSRLLSDRFSAERPKGSFSTLEIQRTEQGDSAMYLCASSDPDRGRYGYTFGSGTRLTVV.

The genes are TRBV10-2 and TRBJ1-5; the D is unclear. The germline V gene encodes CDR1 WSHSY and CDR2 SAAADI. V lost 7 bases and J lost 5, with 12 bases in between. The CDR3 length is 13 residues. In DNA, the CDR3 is TGCGCCAGCACCACAGATTTAGATCAGCCCCAGCATTTT. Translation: CASTTDLDQPQHF.

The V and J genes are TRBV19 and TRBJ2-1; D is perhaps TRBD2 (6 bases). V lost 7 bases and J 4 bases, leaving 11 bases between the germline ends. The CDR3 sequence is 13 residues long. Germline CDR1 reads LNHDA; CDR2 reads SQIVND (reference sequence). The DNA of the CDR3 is TGTGCCAGTAACGCGGGGAGATACAATGAGCAGTTCTTC. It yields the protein CASNAGRYNEQFF.